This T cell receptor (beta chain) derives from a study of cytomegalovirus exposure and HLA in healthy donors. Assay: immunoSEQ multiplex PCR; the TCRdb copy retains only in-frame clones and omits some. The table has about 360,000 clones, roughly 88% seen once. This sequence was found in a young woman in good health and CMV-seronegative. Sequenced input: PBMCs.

The CDR3 loop reads CASSLDTALYGYTF. The CDR3 DNA sequence: TGCGCCAGCAGCTTGGACACAGCACTCTATGGCTACACCTTC. This chain links TRBV5-1 with TRBJ1-2; D is unresolved. The CDR3 runs to 14 residues. Germline V lookup: CDR1 SGHRS, CDR2 YFSETQ. The germline V and J ends were trimmed by 0 bases and 4 bases, with 10 bases remaining between them.